This T cell receptor beta chain appears in the sequencing data of a study of T cell repertoires in cytomegalovirus infection. Background on the study: Both recently identified HLA-C-restricted and well-studied HLA-B-restricted CMV epitopes were used in the study. It can be stated that public TCR beta signatures indicated CMV infection as well as a matching HLA type. Overall study findings and caveats: Dominating the ex vivo response were HLA-C-restricted CMV-specific TCR beta clonotypes. The cumulative frequency of public TCR beta families identified carriers of CMV plus the relevant HLA.

This clonotype was seen a handful of times. The antigen remains undetermined. TCRdb analysed the reads with MiXCR anew, one entry per CDR3 protein. The sample has approximately 1,000,000 distinct CDR3 sequences; around 30% are singletons. The ends lost 2 bases at V and 0 bases at J; junction bases unmatched: 6. Germline assignment: CDR1 SGHTA and CDR2 FQGNSA. CDR3 length: 17 amino acids. This TCR came from a human donor in good health (CMV status not recorded). Some clones in this sample may be carry-over from other donors' samples. The chain carries TRBV7-2 and TRBJ1-1; 10 bases map to TRBD1. This specimen consisted of cultured CD8+ T cells from PBMCs, obtained from culture after CMV antigen stimulation. The CDR3 sequence is CASSLTSGQGLNTEAFF. CDR3 DNA sequence: TGTGCCAGCAGCTTAACCTCGGGACAGGGGCTGAACACTGAAGCTTTCTTT. The full variable domain, in which reference TRBV7-2 and TRBJ1-1 provide the parts outside the CDR3, is GAGVSQSPSNKVTEKGKDVELRCDPISGHTALYWYRQSLGQGLEFLIYFQGNSAPDKSGLPSDRFSAERTGGSVSTLTIQRTQQEDSAVYLCASSLTSGQGLNTEAFFGQGTRLTVV.